The following is a T cell receptor (beta chain) sequence with its context. The data were taken from a study of shared clonotypes between healthy human individuals. Study information: The cohort comprised a couple of women and a few men. Their ages spanned 18 to 49 years.

The germline V and J ends were trimmed by 7 bases and 3 bases, with 18 bases remaining between them. CDR3 length: 15 residues. Germline-derived CDR1 and CDR2 are LNHNV and YYDKDF (reference sequence). It was at deep level that the assay was run. Over several immunoSEQ plates, each subset's genomic DNA was distributed in even portions. As handled by the study authors: ImmunoSEQ yielded junction-only sequences lacking quality scores, so filtering differed. Clones were sequenced by immunoSEQ multiplex PCR, and TCRdb holds only the in-frame ones, with some missing. D and trimming were read from the DNA, whereas the V and J calls and clone size are those reported in that table. Of some 2 million clones listed, roughly 94% are singletons.

The TCR was taken from a man between 18 and 29 years old in good health. The sample was naive CD4+ T cells sorted from blood. Subset indicated: CD45RA+ positively selected. This chain connects TRBV15 to TRBJ1-1, with TRBD1 as a possible D gene (6 bases). The CDR3 DNA reads as TGTGCCACCACCTTTCTTAGGGGGGTGGACACTGAAGCTTTCTTT. Translating gives CATTFLRGVDTEAFF.